This entry features one T cell receptor (beta chain) sequence. Looked up from germline, CDR1 is LGHNA and CDR2 is YNFKEQ. With 2 bases clipped from V and 3 bases from J, the junction kept 5 bases outside the gene matches. The CDR3 is 16 amino acids. Method: immunoSEQ multiplex PCR; TCRdb's copy keeps in-frame clones and lacks some. The sample has fewer than 100,000 clones; 75% to 95% are singletons. The source of the sample is a study of technical replicates of blood from a few donors. The chain joins TRBV4-2 to TRBJ1-2; 11 nucleotides align to TRBD1. What was sequenced was T cells isolated from PBMCs. This sequence originates from a human donor in good health. The CDR3: CASSQIWTGGDYGYTF. In nucleotides, the CDR3 is TGTGCCAGCAGCCAAATCTGGACAGGGGGCGACTATGGCTACACCTTC.